This TCR beta chain was observed in a study of blood T cell repertoires in COVID-19. Across the whole study: Donors in the United States, Italy and Spain gave samples during acute or convalescent COVID-19.

As handled by the study authors: Estimation of nucleated cell counts was performed using reference gene primer amplification. The method was immunoSEQ multiplex PCR; TCRdb's version includes in-frame clones alone and lacks a portion of them. That table gives V, J and clone size, and the DNA gave D and trimming. The sample gives a few hundred thousand clones, about 89% of which show up once; around 13% is in the top ten. CDR1 is SGHTA and CDR2 is FQGTGA in the germline V gene. The CDR3 loop spans 16 amino acids. With 6 bases removed from V and 7 bases from J, the gap between germline ends came to 22 bases.

The chain recombines TRBV7-3 with TRBJ2-1; D is ambiguous. Sequencing input: peripheral blood. The receptor comes from a woman aged 55-69 years with acute or convalescent COVID-19. The CDR3 is CASSLQSGSGYNEQFF. CDR3 sequence (DNA): TGTGCCAGCAGTCTCCAGTCGGGTTCCGGTTATAATGAGCAGTTCTTC.